This TCR beta chain was recorded in a study of radiotherapy plus CTLA-4 blockade in lung cancer. Study-level background: Among patients, over 15% showed objective responses, and roughly 30% had disease control. The study, taken as a whole, reports: How blood T cell clones changed early, along with interferon-beta, reportedly forecast response best. In blood, TCR clones derived from the tumor expanded after radiotherapy plus ipilimumab.

The CDR3 contains 16 residues. J lost 0 bases, V lost 0 bases, and 1 base had no gene match. Germline V gives CDR1 KGHSH, CDR2 LQKENI. Treatment of patients with chemo-refractory metastatic non-small-cell lung cancer consisted of focal radiation plus CTLA-4 blockade with ipilimumab. TCRdb keeps only in-frame clones here, not all; method: immunoSEQ multiplex PCR. The sample lists about 59,000 clones; approximately 84% were seen once. A remark on this clone: Its antigen is currently unknown.

The TCR was taken from a human donor with non-small cell lung cancer whose response to radiotherapy plus ipilimumab could not be evaluated. The rearrangement links TRBV18 to TRBJ1-2; 10 bases fit TRBD1. Source: peripheral blood, taken from a patient treated with radiotherapy plus ipilimumab. The CDR3 DNA sequence: TGTGCCAGCTCACCACCGACAGGGGGCACTAACTATGGCTACACCTTC. Its translation is CASSPPTGGTNYGYTF.